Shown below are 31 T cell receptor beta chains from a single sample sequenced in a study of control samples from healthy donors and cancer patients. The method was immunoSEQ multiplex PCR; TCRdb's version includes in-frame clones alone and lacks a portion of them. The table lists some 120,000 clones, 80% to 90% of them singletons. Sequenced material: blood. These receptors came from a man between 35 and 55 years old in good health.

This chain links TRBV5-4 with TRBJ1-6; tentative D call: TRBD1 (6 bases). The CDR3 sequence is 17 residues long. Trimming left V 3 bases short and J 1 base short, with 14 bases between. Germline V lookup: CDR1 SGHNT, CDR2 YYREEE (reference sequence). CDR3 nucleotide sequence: TGTGCCAGCAGCTCCACAGGGAGAGGATCCTATAATTCACCCCTCCACTTT. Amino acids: CASSSTGRGSYNSPLHF.

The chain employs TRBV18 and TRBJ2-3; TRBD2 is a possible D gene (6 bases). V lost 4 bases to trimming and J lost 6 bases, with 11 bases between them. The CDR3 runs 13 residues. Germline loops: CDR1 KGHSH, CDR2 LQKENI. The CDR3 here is CASSRGLSDTQYF. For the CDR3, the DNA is TGTGCCAGCTCACGGGGACTCTCCGATACGCAGTATTTT.

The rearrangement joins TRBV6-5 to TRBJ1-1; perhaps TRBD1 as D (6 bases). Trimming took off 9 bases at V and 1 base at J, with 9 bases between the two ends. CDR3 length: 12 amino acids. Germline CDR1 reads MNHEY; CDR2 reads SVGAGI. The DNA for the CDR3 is TGTGCCAGTAAGACAGGGAACACTGAAGCTTTCTTT. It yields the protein CASKTGNTEAFF.

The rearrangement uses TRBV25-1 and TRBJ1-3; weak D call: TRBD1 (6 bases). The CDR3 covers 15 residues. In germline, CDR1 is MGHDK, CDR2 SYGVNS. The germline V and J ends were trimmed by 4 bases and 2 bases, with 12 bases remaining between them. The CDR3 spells CASSGRQGTGNTIYF. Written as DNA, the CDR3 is TGTGCCAGCAGTGGGCGTCAGGGGACTGGAAACACCATATATTTT.

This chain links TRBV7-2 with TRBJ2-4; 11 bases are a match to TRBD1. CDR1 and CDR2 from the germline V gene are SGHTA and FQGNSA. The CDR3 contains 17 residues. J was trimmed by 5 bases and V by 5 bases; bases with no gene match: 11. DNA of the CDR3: TGTGCCAGCAGCACCCCTCAGGGACAGGGGGTCCAAAACATTCAGTACTTC. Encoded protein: CASSTPQGQGVQNIQYF. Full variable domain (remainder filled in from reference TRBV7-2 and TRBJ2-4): GAGVSQSPSNKVTEKGKDVELRCDPISGHTALYWYRQSLGQGLEFLIYFQGNSAPDKSGLPSDRFSAERTGGSVSTLTIQRTQQEDSAVYLCASSTPQGQGVQNIQYFGAGTRLSVL.

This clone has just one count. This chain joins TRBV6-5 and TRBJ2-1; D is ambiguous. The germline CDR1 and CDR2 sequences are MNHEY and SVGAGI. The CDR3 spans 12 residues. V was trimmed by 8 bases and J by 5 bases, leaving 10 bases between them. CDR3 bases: TGTGCCAGCGCCGTCCTTAACAATGAGCAGTTCTTC. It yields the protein CASAVLNNEQFF.

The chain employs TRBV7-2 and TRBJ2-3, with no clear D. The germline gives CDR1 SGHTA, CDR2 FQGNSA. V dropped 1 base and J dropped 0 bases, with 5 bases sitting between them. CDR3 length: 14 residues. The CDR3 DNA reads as TGTGCCAGCAGCTTAGAGGTTAGCACAGATACGCAGTATTTT. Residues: CASSLEVSTDTQYF. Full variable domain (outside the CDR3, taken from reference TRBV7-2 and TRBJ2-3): GAGVSQSPSNKVTEKGKDVELRCDPISGHTALYWYRQSLGQGLEFLIYFQGNSAPDKSGLPSDRFSAERTGGSVSTLTIQRTQQEDSAVYLCASSLEVSTDTQYFGPGTRLTVL.

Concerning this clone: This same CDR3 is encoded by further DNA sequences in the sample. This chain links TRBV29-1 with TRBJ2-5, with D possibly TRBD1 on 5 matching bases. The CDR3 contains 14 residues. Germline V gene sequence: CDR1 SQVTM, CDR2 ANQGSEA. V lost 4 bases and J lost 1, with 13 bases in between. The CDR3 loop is CSVAMTVVQETQYF. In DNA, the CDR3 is TGCAGCGTTGCTATGACAGTAGTCCAAGAGACCCAGTACTTC.

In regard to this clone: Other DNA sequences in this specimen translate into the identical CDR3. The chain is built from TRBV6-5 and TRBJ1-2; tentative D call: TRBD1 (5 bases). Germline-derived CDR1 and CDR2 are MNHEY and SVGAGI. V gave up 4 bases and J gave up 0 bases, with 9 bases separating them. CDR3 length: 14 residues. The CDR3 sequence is CASSSGGTNYGYTF. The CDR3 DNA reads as TGTGCCAGCAGTTCGGGGGGGACTAACTATGGCTACACCTTC.

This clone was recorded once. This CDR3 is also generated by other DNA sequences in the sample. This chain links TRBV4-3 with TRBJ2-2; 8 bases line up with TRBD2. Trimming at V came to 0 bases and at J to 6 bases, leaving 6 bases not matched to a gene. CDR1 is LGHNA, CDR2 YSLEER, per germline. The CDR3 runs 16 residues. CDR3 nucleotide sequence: TGCGCCAGCAGCCAAGATTGGCGGGGGGCCGCCGGGGAGCTGTTTTTT. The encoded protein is CASSQDWRGAAGELFF.

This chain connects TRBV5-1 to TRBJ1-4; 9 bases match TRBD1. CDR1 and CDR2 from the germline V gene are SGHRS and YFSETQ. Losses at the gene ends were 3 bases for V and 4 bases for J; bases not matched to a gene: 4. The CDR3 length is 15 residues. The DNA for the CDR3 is TGCGCCAGCAGCTCCACAGGGGGCGGTAATGAAAAACTGTTTTTT. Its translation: CASSSTGGGNEKLFF.

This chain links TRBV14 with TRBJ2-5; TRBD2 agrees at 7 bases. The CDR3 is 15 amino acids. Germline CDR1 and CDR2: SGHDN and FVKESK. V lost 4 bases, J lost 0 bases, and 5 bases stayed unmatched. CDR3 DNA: TGTGCCAGCAGCCCGCGGGGAGGGTACCAAGAGACCCAGTACTTC. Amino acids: CASSPRGGYQETQYF.

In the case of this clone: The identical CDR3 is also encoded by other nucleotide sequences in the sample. This CDR3 reads CASSLEGAGGPQNIQYF. The DNA for the CDR3 is TGTGCCAGCAGCTTAGAAGGGGCGGGGGGACCTCAAAACATTCAGTACTTC. The chain uses TRBV7-2 and TRBJ2-4, with 8 bases aligning to TRBD2. The CDR3 runs 17 residues. V gave up 1 base and J gave up 5 bases; unmatched junction bases: 10. Germline V gene data show CDR1 as SGHTA and CDR2 as FQGNSA.

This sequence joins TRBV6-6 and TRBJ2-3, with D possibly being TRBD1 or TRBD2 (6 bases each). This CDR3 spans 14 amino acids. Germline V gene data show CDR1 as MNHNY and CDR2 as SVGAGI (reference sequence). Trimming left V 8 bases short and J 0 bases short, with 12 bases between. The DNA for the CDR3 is TGTGCCAGCGGCGGGACAAGGAGCACAGATACGCAGTATTTT. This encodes CASGGTRSTDTQYF.

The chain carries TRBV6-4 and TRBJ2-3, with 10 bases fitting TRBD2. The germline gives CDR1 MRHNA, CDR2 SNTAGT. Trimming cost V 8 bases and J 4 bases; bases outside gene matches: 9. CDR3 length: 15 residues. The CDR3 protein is CASQLSGGAADTQYF. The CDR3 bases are TGTGCCAGCCAGCTCAGCGGGGGGGCCGCAGATACGCAGTATTTT.

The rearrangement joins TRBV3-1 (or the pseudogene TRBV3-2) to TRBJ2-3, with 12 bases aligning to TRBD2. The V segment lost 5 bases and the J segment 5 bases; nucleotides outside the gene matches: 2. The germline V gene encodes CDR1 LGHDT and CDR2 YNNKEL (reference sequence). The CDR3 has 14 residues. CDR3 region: CASSRTSGVDTQYF. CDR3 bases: TGTGCCAGCAGCAGGACTAGCGGGGTAGATACGCAGTATTTT.

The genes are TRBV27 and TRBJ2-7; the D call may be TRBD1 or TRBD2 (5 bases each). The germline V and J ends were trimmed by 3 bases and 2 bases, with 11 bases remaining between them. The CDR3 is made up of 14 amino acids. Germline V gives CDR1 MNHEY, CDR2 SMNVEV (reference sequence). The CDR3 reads CASSLGRKPYEQYF. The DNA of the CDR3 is TGTGCCAGCAGTTTGGGACGTAAGCCCTACGAGCAGTACTTC.

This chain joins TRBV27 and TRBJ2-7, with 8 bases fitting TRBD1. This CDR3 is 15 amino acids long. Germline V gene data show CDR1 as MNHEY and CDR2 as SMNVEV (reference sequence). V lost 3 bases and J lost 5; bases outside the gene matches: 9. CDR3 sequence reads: CASSFQDRDVNEQYF. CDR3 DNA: TGTGCCAGCAGTTTTCAGGACAGGGATGTCAACGAGCAGTACTTC.

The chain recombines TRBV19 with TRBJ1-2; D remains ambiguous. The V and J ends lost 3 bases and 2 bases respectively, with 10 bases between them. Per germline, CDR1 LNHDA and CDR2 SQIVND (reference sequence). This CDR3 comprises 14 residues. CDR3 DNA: TGTGCCAGTAGTATTGGACCGATAAACTATGGCTACACCTTC. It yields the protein CASSIGPINYGYTF.

The chain's CDR3 is CASSYSTALYGYTF. CDR3 DNA: TGTGCCAGCAGTTACTCGACGGCCCTCTATGGCTACACCTTC. The chain joins TRBV6-2 or TRBV6-3 to TRBJ1-2; the D is unclear. Trimming shortened V by 0 bases and J by 4 bases, and 9 bases separated the two germline ends. The CDR3 contains 14 residues. The germline V gene has CDR1 MNHEY and CDR2 SVGEGT.

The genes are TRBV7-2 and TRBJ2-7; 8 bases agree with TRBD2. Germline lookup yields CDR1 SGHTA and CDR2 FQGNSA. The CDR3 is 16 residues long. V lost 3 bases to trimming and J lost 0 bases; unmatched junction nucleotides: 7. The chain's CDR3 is CASSFTSGLSSYEQYF. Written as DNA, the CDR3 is TGTGCCAGCAGCTTTACTAGCGGACTAAGCTCCTACGAGCAGTACTTC.

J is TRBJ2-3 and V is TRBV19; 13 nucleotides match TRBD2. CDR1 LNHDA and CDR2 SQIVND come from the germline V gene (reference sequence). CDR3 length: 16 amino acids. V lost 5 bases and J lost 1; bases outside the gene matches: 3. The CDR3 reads CASSPGLAGGTDTQYF. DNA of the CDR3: TGTGCCAGTAGTCCTGGACTAGCGGGGGGCACAGATACGCAGTATTTT.

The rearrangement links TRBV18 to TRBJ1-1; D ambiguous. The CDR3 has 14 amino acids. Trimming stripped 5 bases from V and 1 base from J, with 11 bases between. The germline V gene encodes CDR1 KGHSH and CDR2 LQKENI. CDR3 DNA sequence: TGTGCCAGCTCAAAAACGGACCAGAACACTGAAGCTTTCTTT. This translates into CASSKTDQNTEAFF.

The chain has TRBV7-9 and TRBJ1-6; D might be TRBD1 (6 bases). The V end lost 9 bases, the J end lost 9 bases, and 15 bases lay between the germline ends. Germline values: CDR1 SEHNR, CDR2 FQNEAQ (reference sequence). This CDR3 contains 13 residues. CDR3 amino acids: CASCPGVTSPLHF. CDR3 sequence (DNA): TGTGCCAGTTGTCCAGGGGTCACTTCACCCCTCCACTTT.

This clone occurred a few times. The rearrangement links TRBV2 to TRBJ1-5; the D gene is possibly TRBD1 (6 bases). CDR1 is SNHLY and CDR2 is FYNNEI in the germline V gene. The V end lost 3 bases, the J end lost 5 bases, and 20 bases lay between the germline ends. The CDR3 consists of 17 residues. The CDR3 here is CASSDPGGAKGYQPQHF. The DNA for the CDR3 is TGTGCCAGCAGTGACCCGGGGGGGGCGAAAGGCTATCAGCCCCAGCATTTT.

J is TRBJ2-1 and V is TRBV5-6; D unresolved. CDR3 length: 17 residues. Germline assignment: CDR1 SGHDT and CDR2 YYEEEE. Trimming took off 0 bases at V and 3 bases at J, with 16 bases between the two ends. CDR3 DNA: TGTGCCAGCAGCTTGGGGCTAGGCGGTTCTCTCTACAATGAGCAGTTCTTC. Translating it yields CASSLGLGGSLYNEQFF.

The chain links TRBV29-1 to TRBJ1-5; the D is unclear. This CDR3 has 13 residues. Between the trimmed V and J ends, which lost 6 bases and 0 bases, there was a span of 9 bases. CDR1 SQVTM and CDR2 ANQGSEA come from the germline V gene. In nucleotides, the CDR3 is TGCAGCGTACGACAAAATAGCAATCAGCCCCAGCATTTT. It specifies CSVRQNSNQPQHF. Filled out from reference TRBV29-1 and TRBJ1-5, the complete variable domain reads SAVISQKPSRDICQRGTSLTIQCQVDSQVTMMFWYRQQPGQSLTLIATANQGSEATYESGFVIDKFPISRPNLTFSTLTVSNMSPEDSSIYLCSVRQNSNQPQHFGDGTRLSIL.

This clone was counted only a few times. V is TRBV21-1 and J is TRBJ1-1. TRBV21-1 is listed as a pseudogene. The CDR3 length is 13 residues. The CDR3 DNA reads TGTGCCAGCCTTCGGGAATCGGACACTGAAGCTTTCTTT. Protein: CASLRESDTEAFF.

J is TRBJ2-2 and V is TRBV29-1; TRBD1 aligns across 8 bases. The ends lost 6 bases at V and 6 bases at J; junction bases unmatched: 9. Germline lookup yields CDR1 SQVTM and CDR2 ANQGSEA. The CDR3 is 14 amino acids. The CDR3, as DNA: TGCAGCGTAGGACAGGGTTCTGACCCCGGGGAGCTGTTTTTT. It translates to CSVGQGSDPGELFF.

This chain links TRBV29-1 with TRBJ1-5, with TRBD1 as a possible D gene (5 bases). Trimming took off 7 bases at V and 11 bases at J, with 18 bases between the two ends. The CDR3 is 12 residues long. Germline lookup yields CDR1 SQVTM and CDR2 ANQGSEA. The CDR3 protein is CSARDGLGAQHF. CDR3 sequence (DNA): TGCAGCGCCCGGGACGGCTTGGGGGCCCAGCATTTT.

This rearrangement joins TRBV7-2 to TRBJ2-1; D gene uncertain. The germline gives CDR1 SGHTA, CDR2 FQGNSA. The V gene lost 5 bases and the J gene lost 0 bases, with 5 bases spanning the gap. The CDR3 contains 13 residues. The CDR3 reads CASSPFSYNEQFF. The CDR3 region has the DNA TGTGCCAGCAGCCCCTTCTCCTACAATGAGCAGTTCTTC.